Shown below are 26 T cell receptor beta chains from a single sample sequenced in a study of cytomegalovirus exposure and HLA in healthy donors. With 60 Vbeta and 13 Jbeta primers, the PCR was carried out. Repertoires were generated with immunoSEQ multiplex PCR, while TCRdb's copy carries only in-frame clones and drops some. This table has about 140,000 clones, approximately 80% appearing once. Sequencing was done on a sample of PBMCs. The receptor source for this set is a man in his thirties or forties in good health and CMV-seropositive.

This clone has a single count. The chain combines TRBV7-3 with TRBJ2-3; TRBD2 aligns across 8 bases. The germline gives CDR1 SGHTA, CDR2 FQGTGA. V lost 5 bases, J lost 11 bases, and 9 bases stayed unmatched. CDR3 length: 13 residues. The CDR3 nucleotides read TGTGCCAGCAGCCCACCCGCGGGGGGAGAGCAGTATTTT. Translated, it gives CASSPPAGGEQYF.

About this clone itself: Additional DNA sequences in this sample encode the identical CDR3. The rearrangement joins TRBV2 to TRBJ1-3, with D uncertain. The V gene's germline CDR1 is SNHLY and CDR2 FYNNEI. This CDR3 contains 14 residues. Trimming stripped 1 base from V and 0 bases from J, with 4 bases between. CDR3 loop: CASSEGSSGNTIYF. CDR3 DNA sequence: TGTGCCAGCAGTGAAGGGAGCTCTGGAAACACCATATATTTT.

CDR3 sequence: CATSRVIVQGGSSPLHF. DNA for the CDR3: TGTGCCACCAGCAGAGTTATAGTCCAGGGAGGAAGTTCACCCCTCCACTTT. This chain joins TRBV15 and TRBJ1-6, with a tentative D call TRBD1 (5 bases). This CDR3 has 17 residues. The V gene lost 1 base and the J gene lost 9 bases, with 19 bases spanning the gap. Germline assignment: CDR1 LNHNV and CDR2 YYDKDF (reference sequence).

This sequence joins TRBV14 and TRBJ1-2; weak D call: TRBD1 (5 bases). Per germline, CDR1 SGHDN and CDR2 FVKESK. The CDR3 has 13 residues. The ends were cut back, 3 bases at V and 2 bases at J, with 7 bases in the middle. The CDR3 spells CASSQGLNYGYTF. The CDR3 nucleotides read TGTGCCAGCAGCCAGGGGCTCAACTATGGCTACACCTTC.

In its sample, this clone was seen a few times. Other DNA sequences of this sample code for an identical CDR3. The rearrangement joins TRBV7-9 to TRBJ1-1, with TRBD1 identical over 9 bases. The germline V gene encodes CDR1 SEHNR and CDR2 FQNEAQ (reference sequence). This CDR3 comprises 15 residues. V lost 4 bases to trimming and J lost 1 base; unmatched junction nucleotides: 4. CDR3 DNA sequence: TGTGCCAGCAGCTCACCGGGACAGGGGAACACTGAAGCTTTCTTT. It encodes CASSSPGQGNTEAFF.

The V call is TRBV2, the J call TRBJ2-3; 8 bases are shared with TRBD2. The CDR3 has 14 amino acids. Losses at the gene ends were 6 bases for V and 4 bases for J; bases not matched to a gene: 6. Germline assignment: CDR1 SNHLY and CDR2 FYNNEI. The CDR3 DNA reads TGTGCCAGCAGGGCGGGAGGATCTGCAGATACGCAGTATTTT. Translated, it gives CASRAGGSADTQYF. The variable domain in full, with the rest retrieved from reference TRBV2 and TRBJ2-3, is EPEVTQTPSHQVTQMGQEVILRCVPISNHLYFYWYRQILGQKVEFLVSFYNNEISEKSEIFDDQFSVERPDGSNFTLKIRSTKLEDSAMYFCASRAGGSADTQYFGPGTRLTVL.

The chain employs TRBV5-1 and TRBJ2-3, with D hard to call. The CDR3 is 15 amino acids. Per the germline V gene, CDR1 is SGHRS and CDR2 is YFSETQ. V was trimmed by 1 base and J by 2 bases, leaving 11 bases between them. The CDR3 sequence: CASSLRPEYTDTQYF. The DNA of the CDR3 is TGCGCCAGCAGCTTGCGCCCCGAGTACACAGATACGCAGTATTTT. Together with reference TRBV5-1 and TRBJ2-3, the CDR3 gives the full variable domain: KAGVTQTPRYLIKTRGQQVTLSCSPISGHRSVSWYQQTPGQGLQFLFEYFSETQRNKGNFPGRFSGRQFSNSRSEMNVSTLELGDSALYLCASSLRPEYTDTQYFGPGTRLTVL.

The chain is built from TRBV28 and TRBJ1-2; no reliable D call. Trimming left V 7 bases short and J 8 bases short, with 11 bases between. Germline V gene sequence: CDR1 MDHEN, CDR2 SYDVKM. The CDR3 length is 11 residues. DNA of the CDR3: TGTGCCAGCAACGATAACAAGGGCTACACCTTC. Its protein product is CASNDNKGYTF.

The chain links TRBV7-2 to TRBJ2-5; weak D call: TRBD2 (7 bases). The germline gives CDR1 SGHTA, CDR2 FQGNSA. Trimming shortened V by 5 bases and J by 4 bases, and 14 bases separated the two germline ends. The length of the CDR3 is 14 residues. The CDR3 protein is CASSRGAGGETQYF. DNA for the CDR3: TGTGCCAGCAGCCGGGGGGCCGGGGGAGAGACCCAGTACTTC.

The chain has TRBV20-1 and TRBJ2-1; D uncertain. The germline CDR1 and CDR2 sequences are DFQATT and SNEGSKA (reference sequence). V lost 5 bases, J lost 10 bases, and 9 bases lay in between. There are 10 residues in the CDR3. The CDR3 here is CSASSEEQFF. CDR3 in DNA: TGCAGTGCTTCCTCTGAGGAGCAGTTCTTC.

This chain connects TRBV6-1 to TRBJ2-5; tentatively, D is TRBD1 (7 bases). The J call is uncertain, as TRBJ2-7 better fits the DNA end. The CDR3 covers 15 residues. Germline CDR1 reads MNHNS; CDR2 reads SASEGT. CDR3 loop: CASSPGGFLIYEQYF. As DNA, the CDR3 is TGTGCCAGCAGTCCAGGGGGGTTCCTAATCTACGAGCAGTACTTC.

CDR3 sequence (DNA): TGCGCCAGCAGCCCAGGTCCGGGGATCTACAATGAGCAGTTCTTC. This encodes CASSPGPGIYNEQFF. The chain carries TRBV5-1 and TRBJ2-1, with D possibly being TRBD2 (5 bases). The germline V gene has CDR1 SGHRS and CDR2 YFSETQ. V gave up 4 bases and J gave up 3 bases, with 14 bases separating them. The CDR3 sequence is 15 residues long. The variable domain in full, with the rest retrieved from reference TRBV5-1 and TRBJ2-1, is KAGVTQTPRYLIKTRGQQVTLSCSPISGHRSVSWYQQTPGQGLQFLFEYFSETQRNKGNFPGRFSGRQFSNSRSEMNVSTLELGDSALYLCASSPGPGIYNEQFFGPGTRLTVL.

The rearrangement uses TRBV5-1 and TRBJ2-5, with 11 nucleotides matching TRBD1. V dropped 2 bases and J dropped 5; count of bases not matched to a gene: 5. CDR1 and CDR2 from the germline V gene are SGHRS and YFSETQ. The length of the CDR3 is 15 residues. DNA of the CDR3: TGCGCCAGCAGCTTAGCCGGGACAGGGGGGGAGACCCAGTACTTC. It translates to CASSLAGTGGETQYF.

The V gene is TRBV6-5, the J gene TRBJ2-7, with TRBD2 matching 7 bases. The germline CDR1 and CDR2 sequences are MNHEY and SVGAGI. This CDR3 comprises 15 residues. V dropped 0 bases and J dropped 5; count of bases not matched to a gene: 7. This CDR3 reads CASSYSITGGNEQYF. In DNA, the CDR3 is TGTGCCAGCAGTTACTCGATTACGGGAGGAAACGAGCAGTACTTC.

This rearrangement joins TRBV5-4 to TRBJ2-3; TRBD1 is a possible D gene (6 bases). The CDR3 is 14 amino acids. V was cut by 3 bases and J by 3 bases, with 11 bases left in between. Germline CDR1 reads SGHNT; CDR2 reads YYREEE (reference sequence). CDR3 protein: CASSSGTITDTQYF. CDR3 nucleotide sequence: TGTGCCAGCAGCTCCGGGACAATAACAGATACGCAGTATTTT.

The rearrangement joins TRBV23-1 to TRBJ1-5; 8 bases fit TRBD1. TRBV23-1 is labeled an ORF, and its function is uncertain. V shed 3 bases, J shed 5 bases, and the junction held 3 bases outside the gene matches. The CDR3 is 14 amino acids. CDR3 protein: CASSHTGGHQPQHF. CDR3 coding DNA: TGCGCCAGCAGTCACACAGGGGGGCATCAGCCCCAGCATTTT.

DNA of the CDR3: TGCAGCGTCCGACTCCCTAGCGCCAGAGGAGATACGCAGTATTTT. Translation gives CSVRLPSARGDTQYF. This rearrangement joins TRBV29-1 to TRBJ2-3, with D maybe TRBD2 (6 bases). Trimming stripped 6 bases from V and 5 bases from J, with 21 bases between. CDR3 length equals 15 residues. From germline, CDR1 is SQVTM and CDR2 ANQGSEA.

The chain combines TRBV7-8 with TRBJ2-3; 8 nucleotides line up with TRBD2. CDR3 length: 17 amino acids. Germline V CDR1 and CDR2: SGHVS, FQNEAQ. V shed 2 bases and J 4 bases; nucleotides not matched to a gene: 11. CDR3 sequence reads: CASSLITSGSGADTQYF. CDR3 sequence (DNA): TGTGCCAGCAGCTTAATAACTAGCGGAAGCGGTGCAGATACGCAGTATTTT.

This sequence joins TRBV12-5 and TRBJ1-1; no clear D gene. Germline V gene data show CDR1 as LGHNT and CDR2 as FRNRAP. Deletions cut 3 bases from V and 0 bases from J, with 8 bases between. This CDR3 comprises 14 residues. The CDR3 protein is CASGLGQVNTEAFF. The CDR3 coding sequence is TGTGCTAGTGGTTTAGGTCAGGTGAACACTGAAGCTTTCTTT. The full variable domain, in which reference TRBV12-5 and TRBJ1-1 provide the parts outside the CDR3, is DARVTQTPRHKVTEMGQEVTMRCQPILGHNTVFWYRQTMMQGLELLAYFRNRAPLDDSGMPKDRFSAEMPDATLATLKIQPSEPRDSAVYFCASGLGQVNTEAFFGQGTRLTVV.

This clone was counted a single time. J is TRBJ2-5 and V is TRBV7-2; 7 nucleotides line up with TRBD2. With V trimmed by 3 bases and J by 5 bases, 6 bases remained unmatched. Germline loops: CDR1 SGHTA, CDR2 FQGNSA. This CDR3 spans 14 amino acids. The CDR3: CASSFVGGLETQYF. In DNA, the CDR3 is TGTGCCAGCAGCTTCGTCGGGGGGTTGGAGACCCAGTACTTC.

The chain carries TRBV27 and TRBJ2-7, with 7 bases lining up with TRBD2. Trimming took 5 bases from V and 3 from J; bases not matched to a gene: 10. Germline V gene data show CDR1 as MNHEY and CDR2 as SMNVEV (reference sequence). The CDR3 sequence is 15 residues long. The CDR3 coding sequence is TGTGCCAGCAGTCTCACAGCTAGCGGCAACTACGAGCAGTACTTC. This translates into CASSLTASGNYEQYF.

The CDR3, as DNA: TGTGCCAGTACCCCCGCCGGGGGACAGACTGCCGACCACGGGGGCCCCCAGCATTTT. Protein: CASTPAGGQTADHGGPQHF. The rearrangement uses TRBV19 and TRBJ1-5; TRBD1 matches at 7 bases. The V segment lost 7 bases and the J segment 10 bases; nucleotides outside the gene matches: 28. Looked up from germline, CDR1 is LNHDA and CDR2 is SQIVND (reference sequence). The length of the CDR3 is 19 residues.

This chain connects TRBV7-8 to TRBJ2-2, with TRBD2 matching over 9 bases. Germline CDR1 reads SGHVS; CDR2 reads FQNEAQ. The junction had 10 bases not matched to a gene; V was cut back by 2 bases and J by 0 bases. The CDR3 is 19 residues long. CDR3 loop: CASSLTPGGLATNTGELFF. The CDR3 coding sequence is TGTGCCAGCAGCTTAACCCCGGGTGGACTAGCGACGAACACCGGGGAGCTGTTTTTT. Together with reference TRBV7-8 and TRBJ2-2, the CDR3 gives the full variable domain: GAGVSQSPRYKVAKRGQDVALRCDPISGHVSLFWYQQALGQGPEFLTYFQNEAQLDKSGLPSDRFFAERPEGSVSTLKIQRTQQEDSAVYLCASSLTPGGLATNTGELFFGEGSRLTVL.

The V call is TRBV30, the J call TRBJ2-7; 7 bases agree with TRBD1. Germline lookup yields CDR1 GTSNPN and CDR2 SVGIG (reference sequence). After removal of 7 bases from V and 6 bases from J, the junction contained 12 bases not matched to a gene. This CDR3 comprises 13 residues. CDR3 residues: CASTLMTGSEQYF. The CDR3 nucleotides read TGTGCCTCCACCCTAATGACAGGGTCCGAGCAGTACTTC. Variable domain in full (rest from reference TRBV30 and TRBJ2-7): SQTIHQWPATLVQPVGSPLSLECTVEGTSNPNLYWYRQAAGRGLQLLFYSVGIGQISSEVPQNLSASRPQDRQFILSSKKLLLSDSGFYLCASTLMTGSEQYFGPGTRLTVT.

The rearrangement uses TRBV5-6 and TRBJ2-7, with a tentative D call TRBD2 (6 bases). CDR3 length: 15 amino acids. Germline values: CDR1 SGHDT, CDR2 YYEEEE. The V gene lost 5 bases and the J gene lost 2 bases, with 17 bases spanning the gap. The CDR3 here is CASRVTGGATYEQYF. The CDR3 region has the DNA TGTGCCAGCAGGGTTACCGGGGGAGCGACCTACGAGCAGTACTTC.

The chain uses TRBV5-1 and TRBJ2-7; tentative D call: TRBD1 (6 bases). CDR1 SGHRS and CDR2 YFSETQ come from the germline V gene. Trimming pared 2 bases from V and 3 bases from J, leaving 18 bases between. CDR3 length: 16 residues. The CDR3 DNA reads TGCGCCAGCAGCTTCCTCAGGGGTGATGGTGGCTACGAGCAGTACTTC. This gives the protein CASSFLRGDGGYEQYF. The entire variable domain, with the rest obtained from reference TRBV5-1 and TRBJ2-7, is as follows: KAGVTQTPRYLIKTRGQQVTLSCSPISGHRSVSWYQQTPGQGLQFLFEYFSETQRNKGNFPGRFSGRQFSNSRSEMNVSTLELGDSALYLCASSFLRGDGGYEQYFGPGTRLTVT.